One and the same sample provided the 18 T cell receptor beta chains below, sequenced in a study of cytomegalovirus exposure and HLA in healthy donors. PCR involved 60 Vbeta and 13 Jbeta primers. Libraries were prepared by immunoSEQ multiplex PCR; TCRdb keeps only in-frame clonotypes and omits some of them. The repertoire consists of some 150,000 clones, with nearly 80% occurring once and the leading ten covering 3%. The sample consisted of PBMCs. The receptors stem from a man aged 35 to 55 in good health and CMV-seropositive.

The chain carries TRBV25-1 and TRBJ2-3, with D possibly being TRBD1 (6 bases). The length of the CDR3 is 16 residues. Germline assignment: CDR1 MGHDK and CDR2 SYGVNS. Trimming shortened V by 6 bases and J by 0 bases, and 16 bases separated the two germline ends. CDR3 region: CASRSAGTLSTDTQYF. The DNA of the CDR3 is TGTGCCAGCAGATCCGCCGGGACACTTAGCACAGATACGCAGTATTTT.

The chain is built from TRBV5-1 and TRBJ2-7; TRBD2 aligns across 12 bases. Germline V CDR1 and CDR2: SGHRS, YFSETQ. V shed 4 bases and J 3 bases; nucleotides not matched to a gene: 5. This CDR3 has 15 amino acids. The CDR3 DNA is TGCGCCAGCAGCCTTGCTAGCGGGAGGGACTACGAGCAGTACTTC. As protein: CASSLASGRDYEQYF. Combining the CDR3 with reference TRBV5-1 and TRBJ2-7 gives the whole variable domain KAGVTQTPRYLIKTRGQQVTLSCSPISGHRSVSWYQQTPGQGLQFLFEYFSETQRNKGNFPGRFSGRQFSNSRSEMNVSTLELGDSALYLCASSLASGRDYEQYFGPGTRLTVT.

CDR3: CASSRQGPGELFF. DNA for the CDR3: TGTGCCAGCTCCCGACAGGGCCCCGGGGAGCTGTTTTTT. The rearrangement uses TRBV9 and TRBJ2-2; the match to TRBD1 covers 7 bases. This CDR3 contains 13 residues. From germline, CDR1 is SGDLS and CDR2 YYNGEE. Trimming cost V 7 bases and J 6 bases; bases outside gene matches: 6.

The V and J genes are TRBV6-4 and TRBJ2-7, with D possibly matching TRBD1 (7 bases). This CDR3 comprises 12 residues. V was trimmed by 7 bases and J by 6 bases, leaving 13 bases between them. CDR1 and CDR2 (germline): MRHNA, SNTAGT. CDR3: CASNRQGGEQYF. The CDR3 DNA reads TGTGCCAGCAACCGACAGGGAGGCGAGCAGTACTTC.

V usage is TRBV27 and J usage is TRBJ1-2; 11 bases match TRBD1. This CDR3 spans 16 amino acids. The V segment lost 6 bases and the J segment 5 bases; nucleotides outside the gene matches: 11. The germline V gene encodes CDR1 MNHEY and CDR2 SMNVEV (reference sequence). CDR3 DNA sequence: TGTGCCAGCAGGGCTGGACAGGGGGCGATTCTTTATGGCTACACCTTC. This codes for CASRAGQGAILYGYTF.

The V call is TRBV5-1, the J call TRBJ1-2, with TRBD1 identical over 11 bases. The CDR3 length is 15 residues. The V and J ends lost 4 bases and 4 bases, in that order; junction bases with no gene match: 6. Looked up from germline, CDR1 is SGHRS and CDR2 is YFSETQ. The CDR3 protein is CASSPGTGGTYGYTF. The CDR3 region has the DNA TGCGCCAGCAGCCCCGGGACAGGGGGAACCTATGGCTACACCTTC. Full variable domain (outside the CDR3, taken from reference TRBV5-1 and TRBJ1-2): KAGVTQTPRYLIKTRGQQVTLSCSPISGHRSVSWYQQTPGQGLQFLFEYFSETQRNKGNFPGRFSGRQFSNSRSEMNVSTLELGDSALYLCASSPGTGGTYGYTFGSGTRLTVV.

The rearrangement links TRBV30 to TRBJ2-1; 7 nucleotides line up with TRBD1. This CDR3 is built from 12 residues. V trimming: 2 bases; J trimming: 10 bases; junction bases outside the gene matches: 5. Germline lookup yields CDR1 GTSNPN and CDR2 SVGIG (reference sequence). CDR3 coding DNA: TGTGCCTGGAGTACAGGGGATGGGGAGCAGTTCTTC. Residues: CAWSTGDGEQFF.

By proportion, this clone is medium-sized. The rearrangement joins TRBV5-8 to TRBJ2-7; 7 bases are shared with TRBD1. Germline trimming cut 7 bases from V and 5 bases from J; bases unmatched to any gene: 6. This CDR3 spans 12 amino acids. Germline values: CDR1 SGHTS, CDR2 YDEGEE. The DNA for the CDR3 is TGTGCCAGCCCGGGAACAGGGGACGAGCAGTACTTC. It yields the protein CASPGTGDEQYF.

The chain recombines TRBV7-6 with TRBJ2-6, with TRBD2 as a possible D gene (6 bases). There are 17 residues in the CDR3. Trimming left V 1 base short and J 0 bases short, with 10 bases between. Germline V gene data show CDR1 as SGHVS and CDR2 as FNYEAQ. The CDR3 here is CASSLEAGSSGANVLTF. The CDR3 DNA sequence: TGTGCCAGCAGCTTAGAAGCCGGGAGCTCTGGGGCCAACGTCCTGACTTTC.

J is TRBJ2-5 and V is TRBV11-2; D is possibly TRBD1 (5 bases). The J call could be wrong; TRBJ2-7 is a better fit for the DNA end. This CDR3 has 14 residues. Germline V lookup: CDR1 SGHAT, CDR2 FQNNGV. CDR3 sequence (DNA): TGTGCCAGCAGCTTTCAGGGTGTGGATTTCGAGCAGTACTTC. Translated, it gives CASSFQGVDFEQYF.

The rearrangement uses TRBV15 and TRBJ2-7; 7 bases align to TRBD2. The V gene end was trimmed by 0 bases and the J gene end by 3 bases; junction bases not matched to a gene: 8. The CDR3 is 16 residues long. The V gene's germline CDR1 is LNHNV and CDR2 YYDKDF (reference sequence). CDR3 in DNA: TGTGCCACCAGCAGAGATGCTCGGGGGGTGATCTACGAGCAGTACTTC. As protein: CATSRDARGVIYEQYF. The variable domain in full, with the rest retrieved from reference TRBV15 and TRBJ2-7, is DAMVIQNPRYQVTQFGKPVTLSCSQTLNHNVMYWYQQKSSQAPKLLFHYYDKDFNNEADTPDNFQSRRPNTSFCFLDIRSPGLGDTAMYLCATSRDARGVIYEQYFGPGTRLTVT.

The genes are TRBV7-8 and TRBJ1-1; D remains ambiguous. This CDR3 comprises 14 residues. The germline V and J ends were trimmed by 4 bases and 0 bases, with 9 bases remaining between them. CDR1 and CDR2 (germline): SGHVS, FQNEAQ. CDR3 protein: CASSYGVLNTEAFF. CDR3 nucleotides: TGTGCCAGCAGCTACGGGGTCCTGAACACTGAAGCTTTCTTT.

V is TRBV7-2 and J is TRBJ1-2; D is perhaps TRBD1 (5 bases). This CDR3 has 14 residues. Trimming removed 3 bases at V and 7 bases at J, with 15 bases between. Per germline, CDR1 SGHTA and CDR2 FQGNSA. CDR3 loop: CASSLTFQGGGYTF. In DNA form, the CDR3 reads TGTGCCAGCAGCTTGACTTTTCAGGGAGGTGGCTACACCTTC.

The chain uses TRBV5-8 and TRBJ2-5; D is unclear. The CDR3 contains 14 residues. Germline assignment: CDR1 SGHTS and CDR2 YDEGEE. Between the trimmed V and J ends, which lost 2 bases and 3 bases, there was a span of 11 bases. The CDR3, as DNA: TGTGCCAGCAGCTTCAGTAGACACAAAGAGACCCAGTACTTC. It encodes CASSFSRHKETQYF.

This chain joins TRBV19 and TRBJ2-1; D is possibly TRBD1 (6 bases). V gave up 6 bases and J gave up 8 bases, with 17 bases separating them. The germline V gene encodes CDR1 LNHDA and CDR2 SQIVND (reference sequence). This CDR3 spans 14 amino acids. CDR3 sequence (DNA): TGTGCCAGTAGGCTGGACAGAAGGACGCATGAGCAGTTCTTC. Residues: CASRLDRRTHEQFF.

The V call is TRBV5-1, the J call TRBJ2-3; the match to TRBD1 covers 11 bases. CDR3 length: 19 residues. Germline CDR1 reads SGHRS; CDR2 reads YFSETQ. V lost 1 base, J lost 1 base, and 11 bases stayed unmatched. The CDR3 sequence is CASSLRGTGGTSGTDTQYF. Written as DNA, the CDR3 is TGCGCCAGCAGCTTGCGCGGGACAGGGGGAACTAGCGGCACAGATACGCAGTATTTT.

The chain combines TRBV30 with TRBJ1-2, with TRBD1 matching over 7 bases. This CDR3 region has 13 residues. The germline gives CDR1 GTSNPN, CDR2 SVGIG (reference sequence). After removal of 3 bases from V and 6 bases from J, the junction contained 7 bases not matched to a gene. The CDR3, as DNA: TGTGCCTGGAGACGGGACAGACCCCATGGCTACACCTTC. It codes for CAWRRDRPHGYTF.

The CDR3 reads CASSITGEDQPQHF. The CDR3 DNA follows: TGTGCCAGTAGTATAACAGGGGAGGATCAGCCCCAGCATTTT. The chain uses TRBV19 and TRBJ1-5; the match to TRBD1 covers 7 bases. With 2 bases clipped from V and 5 bases from J, the junction kept 3 bases outside the gene matches. Germline V gives CDR1 LNHDA, CDR2 SQIVND (reference sequence). The CDR3 sequence is 14 residues long. Based on the CDR3 plus reference TRBV19 and TRBJ1-5, the full variable domain is DGGITQSPKYLFRKEGQNVTLSCEQNLNHDAMYWYRQDPGQGLRLIYYSQIVNDFQKGDIAEGYSVSREKKESFPLTVTSAQKNPTAFYLCASSITGEDQPQHFGDGTRLSIL.